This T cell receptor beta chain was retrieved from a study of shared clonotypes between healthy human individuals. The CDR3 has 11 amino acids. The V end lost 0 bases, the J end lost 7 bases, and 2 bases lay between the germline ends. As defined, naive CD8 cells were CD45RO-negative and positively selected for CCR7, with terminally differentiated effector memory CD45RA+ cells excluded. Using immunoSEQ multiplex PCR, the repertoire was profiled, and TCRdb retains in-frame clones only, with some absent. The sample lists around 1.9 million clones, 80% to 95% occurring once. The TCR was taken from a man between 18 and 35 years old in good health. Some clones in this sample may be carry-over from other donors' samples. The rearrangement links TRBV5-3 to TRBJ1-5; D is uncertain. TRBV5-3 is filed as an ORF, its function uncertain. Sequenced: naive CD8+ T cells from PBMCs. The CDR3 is CARSLVQPQHF. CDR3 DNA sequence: TGTGCCAGAAGCTTGGTCCAGCCCCAGCATTTT.